This TCR beta chain is drawn from a study of beta chain features in type 1 diabetes. The wider study: Healthy donors and patients had similar age, gender and cell yields. Study-wide results and caveats: Naive, central memory and Treg TCRB repertoires seemed to resemble each other more closely in patients than they did in healthy donors. Patients with type 1 diabetes carried fewer insertions and had more deletions at their VDJ junctions. It was possible that PCR favored shorter templates, equally so in patients and controls. Patients with Type 1 diabetes showed moderately but significantly shorter TCRB CDR3s in all four CD4+ subsets.

The isolated RNA, all of it, was reverse transcribed, so expressed TCRB transcripts were what got sequenced. The method was immunoSEQ multiplex PCR; TCRdb's version includes in-frame clones alone and lacks a portion of them. The table has about 650,000 clones, 9.5% to 15% seen once. V was pared by 0 bases and J by 2 bases, with 11 bases between. Germline values: CDR1 SGHRS, CDR2 YFSETQ. The CDR3 covers 15 residues. On this clone: The antigen remains unidentified.

Sequenced sample: naive CD4+ T cells from blood. The TCR comes from a man aged 25 to 40 with type 1 diabetes. This sequence joins TRBV5-1 and TRBJ1-1; D not certain. CDR3: CASSLVGSSNTEAFF. Here the CDR3 DNA reads TGCGCCAGCAGCTTGGTTGGGTCTTCAAACACTGAAGCTTTCTTT.